Listed below are T cell receptor beta chains from one sample, sequenced in a study of cytomegalovirus exposure and HLA in healthy donors. Profiling relied on immunoSEQ multiplex PCR, and the TCRdb table lists in-frame clones only, not all of them. Among some 100,000 clones listed, 65% to 90% were seen once. Sequenced material: PBMCs. These receptors were obtained from a woman aged 18 to 35 in good health and CMV-seronegative. Both conserved end residues are part of each CDR3. Fields, in order: J gene, clone size, D gene, V gene, CDR3 protein, CDR3 DNA. A D gene is named only where the DNA matches it firmly. The size field is filled for only some rows; it gives once, few, many or a size class.

j_gene: TRBJ2-5
abundance: NA
d_gene: TRBD2
v_gene: TRBV7-2
CDR3aa: CASSSSGGALGTQYF
CDR3nt: TGTGCCAGCAGCTCTAGCGGGGGGGCCCTAGGGACCCAGTACTTC

j_gene: TRBJ2-1
abundance: NA
d_gene: NA
v_gene: TRBV13
CDR3aa: CASSFDWDSRTNEQFF
CDR3nt: TGTGCCAGCAGCTTCGATTGGGACTCCCGGACCAATGAGCAGTTCTTC

j_gene: TRBJ2-3
abundance: NA
d_gene: NA
v_gene: TRBV11-1
CDR3aa: CASSPQSTDTQYF
CDR3nt: TGTGCCAGCAGCCCCCAAAGCACAGATACGCAGTATTTT

j_gene: TRBJ2-7
abundance: NA
d_gene: NA
v_gene: TRBV5-1
CDR3aa: CASSFTGYEQYF
CDR3nt: TGCGCCAGCAGCTTTACAGGTTACGAGCAGTACTTC

j_gene: TRBJ2-1
abundance: NA
d_gene: TRBD1
v_gene: TRBV9
CDR3aa: CASSVAVPGTAHNEQFF
CDR3nt: TGTGCCAGCAGCGTAGCCGTCCCCGGGACAGCACACAATGAGCAGTTCTTC

j_gene: TRBJ2-3
abundance: once
d_gene: TRBD2
v_gene: TRBV6-4
CDR3aa: CASSEELAGSSTDTQYF
CDR3nt: TGTGCCAGCAGCGAAGAACTAGCGGGGTCTAGCACAGATACGCAGTATTTT

j_gene: TRBJ1-2
abundance: NA
d_gene: TRBD1
v_gene: TRBV5-1
CDR3aa: CASSLGGQIYGYTF
CDR3nt: TGCGCCAGCAGCTTGGGGGGACAGATCTATGGCTACACCTTC

j_gene: TRBJ2-5
abundance: NA
d_gene: TRBD2
v_gene: TRBV5-1
CDR3aa: CASSAGGGLQETQYF
CDR3nt: TGCGCCAGCAGCGCGGGGGGAGGTTTACAAGAGACCCAGTACTTC

j_gene: TRBJ1-4
abundance: NA
d_gene: NA
v_gene: TRBV5-1
CDR3aa: CASSARGANEKLFF
CDR3nt: TGCGCCAGCAGCGCCAGGGGAGCTAATGAAAAACTGTTTTTT

j_gene: TRBJ1-5
abundance: NA
d_gene: NA
v_gene: TRBV10-2
CDR3aa: CASRFGGGNQPQHF
CDR3nt: TGCGCCAGCAGGTTTGGGGGCGGCAATCAGCCCCAGCATTTT

j_gene: TRBJ2-5
abundance: NA
d_gene: NA
v_gene: TRBV4-3
CDR3aa: CASSQGPFTGTEETQYF
CDR3nt: TGCGCCAGCAGCCAAGGTCCCTTTACAGGGACCGAAGAGACCCAGTACTTC

j_gene: TRBJ1-1
abundance: NA
d_gene: TRBD1
v_gene: TRBV5-1
CDR3aa: CASSLAVTGGPISAEAFF
CDR3nt: TGCGCCAGCAGCTTGGCCGTGACAGGGGGGCCTATTAGTGCTGAAGCTTTCTTT

j_gene: TRBJ2-7
abundance: NA
d_gene: NA
v_gene: TRBV7-9
CDR3aa: CASSLGEGGGDEQYF
CDR3nt: TGTGCCAGCAGCTTAGGCGAGGGAGGGGGGGATGAGCAGTACTTC

j_gene: TRBJ2-1
abundance: once
d_gene: NA
v_gene: TRBV30
CDR3aa: CAWSVRGSGFF
CDR3nt: TGTGCCTGGAGTGTACGGGGTAGTGGGTTCTTC

j_gene: TRBJ1-3
abundance: NA
d_gene: TRBD1
v_gene: TRBV5-1
CDR3aa: CASTTGAGNTIYF
CDR3nt: TGCGCCAGCACCACAGGGGCTGGAAACACCATATATTTT

j_gene: TRBJ2-7
abundance: once
d_gene: TRBD2
v_gene: TRBV4-1
CDR3aa: CASSQTLAGVSSYEQYF
CDR3nt: TGCGCCAGCAGCCAAACTCTAGCGGGGGTTAGCTCCTACGAGCAGTACTTC

j_gene: TRBJ1-1
abundance: NA
d_gene: NA
v_gene: TRBV6-5
CDR3aa: CASRGGGNTEAFF
CDR3nt: TGTGCCAGCCGAGGGGGGGGGAACACTGAAGCTTTCTTT

j_gene: TRBJ2-7
abundance: NA
d_gene: NA
v_gene: TRBV7-8
CDR3aa: CASSLAIYEQYF
CDR3nt: TGTGCCAGCAGCTTAGCTATCTACGAGCAGTACTTC

j_gene: TRBJ1-2
abundance: NA
d_gene: TRBD1
v_gene: TRBV6-5
CDR3aa: CASSYSGTARFYGYTF
CDR3nt: TGTGCCAGCAGTTACTCTGGGACAGCCCGTTTCTATGGCTACACCTTC

j_gene: TRBJ1-4
abundance: NA
d_gene: NA
v_gene: TRBV6-1
CDR3aa: CASSEWGGREKLFF
CDR3nt: TGTGCCAGCAGTGAATGGGGGGGCCGAGAAAAACTGTTTTTT

j_gene: TRBJ2-7
abundance: NA
d_gene: TRBD2
v_gene: TRBV7-2
CDR3aa: CASSLAPLAGYEQYF
CDR3nt: TGTGCCAGCAGCTTAGCCCCCCTAGCGGGATACGAGCAGTACTTC

j_gene: TRBJ2-7
abundance: NA
d_gene: NA
v_gene: TRBV11-2
CDR3aa: CASSPRAPPYEQYF
CDR3nt: TGTGCCAGCAGCCCCAGGGCCCCCCCCTACGAGCAGTACTTC

j_gene: TRBJ2-1
abundance: NA
d_gene: TRBD2
v_gene: TRBV9
CDR3aa: CASSANPRLAGYNEQFF
CDR3nt: TGTGCCAGCAGCGCGAACCCCCGACTAGCGGGCTACAATGAGCAGTTCTTC

j_gene: TRBJ1-1
abundance: NA
d_gene: NA
v_gene: TRBV28
CDR3aa: CASSLQQNTEAFF
CDR3nt: TGTGCCAGCAGTTTGCAACAGAACACTGAAGCTTTCTTT

j_gene: TRBJ2-5
abundance: NA
d_gene: NA
v_gene: TRBV11-2
CDR3aa: CASRQGDQETQYF
CDR3nt: TGTGCCAGCAGACAGGGTGATCAAGAGACCCAGTACTTC

j_gene: TRBJ2-3
abundance: NA
d_gene: NA
v_gene: TRBV29-1
CDR3aa: CSVDVYRGTDTQYF
CDR3nt: TGCAGCGTTGATGTTTACCGGGGAACAGATACGCAGTATTTT

j_gene: TRBJ2-7
abundance: once
d_gene: TRBD1
v_gene: TRBV6-5
CDR3aa: CASRRDRGSYEQYF
CDR3nt: TGTGCCAGCAGGCGGGACAGGGGAAGCTACGAGCAGTACTTC

j_gene: TRBJ1-1
abundance: NA
d_gene: TRBD1
v_gene: TRBV5-5
CDR3aa: CASNSPGQAIGAFF
CDR3nt: TGTGCCAGCAACTCTCCGGGACAGGCCATTGGGGCTTTCTTT